These 14 T cell receptor beta chains were sequenced from one sample in a study of T cells in localized non-small cell lung cancer. Generated by immunoSEQ multiplex PCR, the TCRdb table keeps only in-frame clones and is missing some. The profile shows 90,000 to 95,000 clones, just over 90% of them singletons. The source was PBMCs, collected before any cancer treatment. These receptors were obtained from a woman aged 40-75 years with stage II squamous cell lung carcinoma.

The chain carries TRBV28 and TRBJ1-5; D is undetermined. This CDR3 spans 9 amino acids. Germline V lookup: CDR1 MDHEN, CDR2 SYDVKM. V lost 9 bases and J 5 bases, leaving 2 bases between the germline ends. The DNA of the CDR3 is TGTGCCAGTTATCAGCCCCAGCATTTT. Its translation: CASYQPQHF.

J is TRBJ2-2 and V is TRBV5-8, with TRBD1 identical over 7 bases. J lost 0 bases, V lost 4 bases, and 12 bases had no gene match. The CDR3 is made up of 18 amino acids. CDR1 SGHTS and CDR2 YDEGEE come from the germline V gene. Here the CDR3 reads CASSQIKWGQTNTGELFF. CDR3 DNA sequence: TGTGCCAGCAGCCAAATTAAGTGGGGACAGACGAACACCGGGGAGCTGTTTTTT.

Details on this clone: One end of the junction fails to match germline, which may point to a read error. The V call is TRBV29-1, the J call TRBJ1-2; 9 nucleotides align to TRBD1. The CDR3 is 10 residues long. Germline V gives CDR1 SQVTM, CDR2 ANQGSEA. The CDR3 DNA follows: TGCAGCGTTGGTTCGGGACAGGGCTTTTTC. Its translation: CSVGSGQGFF.

The rearrangement joins TRBV9 to TRBJ1-4, with D uncertain. V was pared by 1 base and J by 4 bases, with 8 bases between. The CDR3 has 14 residues. CDR1 is SGDLS and CDR2 is YYNGEE in the germline V gene. The CDR3 region is CASSVRTGNEKLFF. The CDR3 nucleotides read TGTGCCAGCAGCGTACGGACTGGTAATGAAAAACTGTTTTTT.

This chain joins TRBV7-9 and TRBJ1-4, with unresolved D. V was shortened by 4 bases and J by 2 bases, with 5 bases between the two germline ends. The V gene's germline CDR1 is SEHNR and CDR2 FQNEAQ (reference sequence). CDR3 length equals 13 residues. The CDR3 region has the DNA TGTGCCAGCAGCTCTCGTACTAATGAAAAACTGTTTTTT. It is translated as CASSSRTNEKLFF.

The CDR3 loop is CASIGQPYEQYF. The CDR3 coding sequence is TGCGCCAGCATTGGGCAGCCCTACGAGCAGTACTTC. V usage is TRBV10-2 and J usage is TRBJ2-7; D unclear. Trimming pared 7 bases from V and 2 bases from J, leaving 9 bases between. The CDR3 has 12 residues. The V gene's germline CDR1 is WSHSY and CDR2 SAAADI.

The chain is built from TRBV6-1 and TRBJ2-3, with a weak D call TRBD1 (6 bases). Deletions cut 5 bases from V and 1 base from J, with 13 bases between. Germline V lookup: CDR1 MNHNS, CDR2 SASEGT. The CDR3 consists of 15 residues. The CDR3 loop reads CASSPGQKGTDTQYF. CDR3 nucleotide sequence: TGTGCCAGCAGTCCCGGACAGAAGGGCACAGATACGCAGTATTTT.

The chain combines TRBV30 with TRBJ2-7; D is perhaps TRBD1 (6 bases). Germline V lookup: CDR1 GTSNPN, CDR2 SVGIG (reference sequence). V gave up 3 bases and J gave up 0 bases, with 15 bases separating them. The CDR3 is 15 residues long. The chain's CDR3 is CAWRPWGRPSYEQYF. The CDR3 region has the DNA TGTGCCTGGAGGCCGTGGGGGCGGCCCTCCTACGAGCAGTACTTC.

This clone was seen only once. V usage is TRBV2 and J usage is TRBJ2-7, with a weak D call TRBD2 (6 bases). The CDR3 extends over 15 amino acids. In germline, CDR1 is SNHLY, CDR2 FYNNEI. The V gene lost 4 bases and the J gene lost 0 bases, with 13 bases spanning the gap. The CDR3 loop is CASSGGRGLSYEQYF. The CDR3 coding sequence is TGTGCCAGCAGTGGAGGACGGGGACTCTCCTACGAGCAGTACTTC.

This clone was seen once. This chain links TRBV5-6 with TRBJ2-1; D is possibly TRBD1 (5 bases). This CDR3 has 12 amino acids. The V end was cut by 1 base, the J end by 7 bases, with 6 bases between. The germline gives CDR1 SGHDT, CDR2 YYEEEE. The CDR3 reads CASSLTGNEQFF. As DNA, the CDR3 is TGTGCCAGCAGCTTGACAGGAAATGAGCAGTTCTTC.

The chain is built from TRBV19 and TRBJ2-7, with D possibly TRBD2 on 6 matching bases. Trimming cost V 3 bases and J 6 bases, with 21 bases left between them. Germline V gene sequence: CDR1 LNHDA, CDR2 SQIVND (reference sequence). CDR3 length: 16 amino acids. The CDR3 is CASSIGVSGRLGEQYF. The CDR3 DNA reads as TGTGCCAGTAGTATCGGAGTATCGGGGAGGTTAGGCGAGCAGTACTTC.

This chain connects TRBV28 to TRBJ1-4, with 7 bases identical to TRBD1. Germline V gives CDR1 MDHEN, CDR2 SYDVKM. This CDR3 is built from 16 residues. The V segment lost 3 bases and the J segment 1 base; nucleotides outside the gene matches: 5. CDR3 in amino acids: CASSLAGTVTNEKLFF. Here the CDR3 DNA reads TGTGCCAGCAGTTTGGCGGGGACAGTAACTAATGAAAAACTGTTTTTT.

V gene TRBV18 combines with J gene TRBJ2-7; no clear D gene. The V end was cut by 3 bases, the J end by 3 bases, with 12 bases between. This CDR3 region has 14 residues. CDR1 and CDR2 from the germline V gene are KGHSH and LQKENI. The CDR3 nucleotides are TGTGCCAGCTCACCCGACGGTAGTATCTACGAGCAGTACTTC. It codes for CASSPDGSIYEQYF.

The chain is built from TRBV28 and TRBJ2-7; D gene uncertain. This CDR3 has 11 amino acids. Trimming took off 4 bases at V and 13 bases at J, with 14 bases between the two ends. Germline assignment: CDR1 MDHEN and CDR2 SYDVKM. The CDR3 reads CASSSTLFAYF. The CDR3 DNA follows: TGTGCCAGCAGTTCTACACTGTTCGCCTACTTC.